In this sample, the clone carrying this T cell receptor beta chain turned up a few times. The antigen remains unidentified. V was pared by 2 bases and J by 1 base, with 1 base of the junction left unmatched. Germline lookup yields CDR1 SGHTA and CDR2 FQGNSA. The CDR3 has 15 amino acids. TCRdb redid the calling of the 5' RACE reads with MiXCR, one entry per CDR3 protein. The table lists about 430,000 distinct CDR3 sequences, 20% to 30% of them singletons, with 7.5% to 10% in the top ten. This specimen comes from a study of T-cell memory formation after mild COVID-19. General study findings and limits: Proof of SARS-CoV-2 specificity was absent for the second-wave clones that crested on day 37.

This sequence originates from an adult woman who had mild COVID-19 (a few samples of this study predate the infection). Cell type and time point are not known. This chain joins TRBV7-2 and TRBJ1-5, with TRBD1 identical over 8 bases. What was sequenced was PBMCs or a T cell subset sorted from them (not recorded which). This CDR3 is CASSLTGGSNQPQHF. The DNA for the CDR3 is TGTGCCAGCAGCTTAACAGGGGGGAGCAATCAGCCCCAGCATTTT.